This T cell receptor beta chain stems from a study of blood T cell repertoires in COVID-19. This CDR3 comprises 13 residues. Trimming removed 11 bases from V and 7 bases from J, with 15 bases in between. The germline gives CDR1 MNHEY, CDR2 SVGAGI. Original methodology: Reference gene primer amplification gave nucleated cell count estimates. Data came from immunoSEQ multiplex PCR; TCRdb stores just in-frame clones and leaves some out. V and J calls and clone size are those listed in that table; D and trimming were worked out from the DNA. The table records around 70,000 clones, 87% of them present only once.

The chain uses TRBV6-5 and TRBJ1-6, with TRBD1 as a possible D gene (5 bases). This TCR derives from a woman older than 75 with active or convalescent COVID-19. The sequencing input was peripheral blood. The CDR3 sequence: CAGGGGRNSPLHF. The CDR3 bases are TGTGCCGGGGGGGGAGGGCGGAATTCACCCCTCCACTTT.